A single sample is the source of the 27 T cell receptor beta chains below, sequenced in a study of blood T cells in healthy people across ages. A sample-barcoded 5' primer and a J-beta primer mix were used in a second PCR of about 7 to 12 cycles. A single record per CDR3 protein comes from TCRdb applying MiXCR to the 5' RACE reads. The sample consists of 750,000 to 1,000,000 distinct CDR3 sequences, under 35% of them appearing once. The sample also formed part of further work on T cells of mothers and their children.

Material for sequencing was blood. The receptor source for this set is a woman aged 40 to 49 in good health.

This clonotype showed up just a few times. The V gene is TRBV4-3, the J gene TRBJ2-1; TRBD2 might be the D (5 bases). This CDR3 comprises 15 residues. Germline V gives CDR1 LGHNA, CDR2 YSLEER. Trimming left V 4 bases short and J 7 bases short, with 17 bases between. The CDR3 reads CASSPHGDNWNEQFF. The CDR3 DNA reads TGCGCCAGCAGCCCCCACGGGGATAATTGGAATGAGCAGTTCTTC.

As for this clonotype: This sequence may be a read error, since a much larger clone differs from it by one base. The CDR3: CASSPLTVSTEAFF. In DNA, the CDR3 is TGTGCCAGCAGCCCTCTGACAGTGAGCACTGAAGCTTTCTTT. This chain links TRBV12-3 or TRBV12-4 with TRBJ1-1; D perhaps matches TRBD1 (5 bases). The ends were cut back, 6 bases at V and 4 bases at J, with 15 bases in the middle. The CDR3 is 14 residues long.

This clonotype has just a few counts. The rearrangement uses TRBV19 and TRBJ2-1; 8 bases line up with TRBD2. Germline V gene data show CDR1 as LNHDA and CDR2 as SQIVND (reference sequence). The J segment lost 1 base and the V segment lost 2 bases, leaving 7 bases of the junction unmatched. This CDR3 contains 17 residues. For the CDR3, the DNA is TGTGCCAGTAGTATAATCCGCGGGGGGATGTCCTACAATGAGCAGTTCTTC. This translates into CASSIIRGGMSYNEQFF.

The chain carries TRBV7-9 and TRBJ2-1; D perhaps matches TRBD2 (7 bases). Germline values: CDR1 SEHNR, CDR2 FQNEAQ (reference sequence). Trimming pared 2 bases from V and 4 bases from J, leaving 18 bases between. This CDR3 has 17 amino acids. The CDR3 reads CASSLRGTGGFYNEQFF. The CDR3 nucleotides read TGTGCCAGCAGCTTAAGGGGGACGGGGGGATTTTACAATGAGCAGTTCTTC.

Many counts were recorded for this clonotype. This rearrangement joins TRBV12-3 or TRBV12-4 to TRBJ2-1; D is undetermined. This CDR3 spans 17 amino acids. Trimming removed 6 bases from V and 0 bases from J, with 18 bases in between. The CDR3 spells CASSSAGSWGSYNEQFF. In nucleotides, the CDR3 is TGTGCCAGCAGCTCCGCCGGATCTTGGGGCTCCTACAATGAGCAGTTCTTC.

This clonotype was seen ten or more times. CDR3 amino acids: CASSVGYSGANVLTF. In DNA, the CDR3 is TGTGCCAGCAGCGTCGGGTACTCTGGGGCCAACGTCCTGACTTTC. The chain employs TRBV9 and TRBJ2-6; D unresolved. This CDR3 is 15 amino acids long. The germline V gene encodes CDR1 SGDLS and CDR2 YYNGEE. V was shortened by 2 bases and J by 0 bases, with 6 bases between the two germline ends.

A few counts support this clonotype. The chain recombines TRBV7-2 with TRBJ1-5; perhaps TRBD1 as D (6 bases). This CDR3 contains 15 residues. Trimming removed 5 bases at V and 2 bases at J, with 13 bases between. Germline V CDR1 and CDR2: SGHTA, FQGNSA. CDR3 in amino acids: CASSKAGGRNQPQHF. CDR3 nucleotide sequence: TGTGCCAGCAGCAAAGCGGGGGGGCGCAATCAGCCCCAGCATTTT.

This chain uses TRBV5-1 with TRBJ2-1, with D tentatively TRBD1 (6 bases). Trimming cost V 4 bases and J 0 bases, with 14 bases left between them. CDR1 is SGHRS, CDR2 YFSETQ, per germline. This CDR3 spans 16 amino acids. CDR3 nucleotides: TGCGCCAGCAGCATTTCAGGGGAGAGCTCCTACAATGAGCAGTTCTTC. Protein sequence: CASSISGESSYNEQFF.

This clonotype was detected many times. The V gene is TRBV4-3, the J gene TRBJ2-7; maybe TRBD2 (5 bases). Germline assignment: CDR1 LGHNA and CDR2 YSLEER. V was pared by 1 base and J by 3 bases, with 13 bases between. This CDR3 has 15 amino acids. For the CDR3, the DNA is TGCGCCAGCAGCCAAGCTGCCGGGGTTGGCTACGAGCAGTACTTC. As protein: CASSQAAGVGYEQYF.

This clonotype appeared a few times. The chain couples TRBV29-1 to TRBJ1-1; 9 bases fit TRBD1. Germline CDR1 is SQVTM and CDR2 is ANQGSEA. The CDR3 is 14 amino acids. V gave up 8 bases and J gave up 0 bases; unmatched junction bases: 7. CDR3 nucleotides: TGCAGCATAACAGGGGGCGGGATGAACACTGAAGCTTTCTTT. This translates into CSITGGGMNTEAFF.

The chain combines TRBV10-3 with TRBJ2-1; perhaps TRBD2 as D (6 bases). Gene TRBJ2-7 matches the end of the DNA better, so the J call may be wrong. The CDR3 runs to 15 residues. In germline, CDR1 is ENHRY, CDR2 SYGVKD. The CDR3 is CAISEETGAYNEQYF. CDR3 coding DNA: TGTGCCATCAGTGAGGAAACGGGAGCCTACAATGAGCAGTACTTC.

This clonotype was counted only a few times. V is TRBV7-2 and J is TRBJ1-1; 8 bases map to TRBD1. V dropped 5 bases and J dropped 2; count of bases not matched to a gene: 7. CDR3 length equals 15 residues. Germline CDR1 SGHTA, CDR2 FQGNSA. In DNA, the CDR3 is TGTGCCAGCAGCCGGGTGACAGGGGCAAACACTGAAGCTTTCTTT. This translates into CASSRVTGANTEAFF. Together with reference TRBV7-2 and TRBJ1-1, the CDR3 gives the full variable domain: GAGVSQSPSNKVTEKGKDVELRCDPISGHTALYWYRQSLGQGLEFLIYFQGNSAPDKSGLPSDRFSAERTGGSVSTLTIQRTQQEDSAVYLCASSRVTGANTEAFFGQGTRLTVV.

The CDR3 loop reads CSAKTDRGRGETQYF. The CDR3 DNA is TGCAGTGCTAAAACTGACAGGGGGCGAGGCGAGACCCAGTACTTC. The V call is TRBV20-1, the J call TRBJ2-5; 10 nucleotides line up with TRBD1. This CDR3 has 15 residues. Germline V gene lookup returns CDR1 DFQATT and CDR2 SNEGSKA (reference sequence). The V gene end was trimmed by 4 bases and the J gene end by 5 bases; junction bases not matched to a gene: 10.

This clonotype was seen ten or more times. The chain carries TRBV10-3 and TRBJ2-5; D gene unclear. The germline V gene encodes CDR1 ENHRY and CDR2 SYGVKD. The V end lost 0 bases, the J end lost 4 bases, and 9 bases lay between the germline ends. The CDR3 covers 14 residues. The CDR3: CAISESNSLETQYF. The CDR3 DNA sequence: TGTGCCATCAGTGAGTCGAACAGTTTAGAGACCCAGTACTTC.

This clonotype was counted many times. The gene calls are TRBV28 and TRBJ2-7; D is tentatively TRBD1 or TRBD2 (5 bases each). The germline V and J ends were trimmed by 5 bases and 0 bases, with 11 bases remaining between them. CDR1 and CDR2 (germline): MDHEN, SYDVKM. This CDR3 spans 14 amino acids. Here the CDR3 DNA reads TGTGCCAGCAGTATACTAGACAGCTCCTACGAGCAGTACTTC. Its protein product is CASSILDSSYEQYF. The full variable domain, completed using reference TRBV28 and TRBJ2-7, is DVKVTQSSRYLVKRTGEKVFLECVQDMDHENMFWYRQDPGLGLRLIYFSYDVKMKEKGDIPEGYSVSREKKERFSLILESASTNQTSMYLCASSILDSSYEQYFGPGTRLTVT.

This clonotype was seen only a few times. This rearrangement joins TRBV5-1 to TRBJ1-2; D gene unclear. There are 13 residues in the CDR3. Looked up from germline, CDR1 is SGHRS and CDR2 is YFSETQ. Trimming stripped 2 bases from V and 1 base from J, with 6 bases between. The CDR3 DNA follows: TGCGCCAGCAGCTTCGAGAATAACTATGGCTACACCTTC. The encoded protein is CASSFENNYGYTF.

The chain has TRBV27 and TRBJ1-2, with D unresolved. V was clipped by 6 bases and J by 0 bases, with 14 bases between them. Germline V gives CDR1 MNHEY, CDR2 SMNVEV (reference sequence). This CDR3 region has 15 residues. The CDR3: CASSSGRGTNYGYTF. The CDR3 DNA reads TGTGCCAGCAGCTCCGGACGGGGAACTAACTATGGCTACACCTTC.

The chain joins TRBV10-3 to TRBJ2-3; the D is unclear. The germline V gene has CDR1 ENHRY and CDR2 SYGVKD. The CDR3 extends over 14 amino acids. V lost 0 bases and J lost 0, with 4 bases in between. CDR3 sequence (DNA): TGTGCCATCAGTGAGTCAGGCAGCACAGATACGCAGTATTTT. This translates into CAISESGSTDTQYF.

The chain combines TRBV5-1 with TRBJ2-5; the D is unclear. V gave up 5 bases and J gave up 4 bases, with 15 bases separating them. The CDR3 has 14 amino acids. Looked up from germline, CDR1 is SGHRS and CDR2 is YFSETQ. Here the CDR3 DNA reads TGCGCCAGCAGTACGCCCGGGCAAGGAGAGACCCAGTACTTC. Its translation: CASSTPGQGETQYF.

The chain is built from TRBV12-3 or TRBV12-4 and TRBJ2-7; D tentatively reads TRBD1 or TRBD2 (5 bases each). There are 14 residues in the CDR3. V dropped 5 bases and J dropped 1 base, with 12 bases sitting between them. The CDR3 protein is CASSPAGASYEQYF. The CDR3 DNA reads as TGTGCCAGCAGTCCCGCCGGGGCGTCCTACGAGCAGTACTTC.

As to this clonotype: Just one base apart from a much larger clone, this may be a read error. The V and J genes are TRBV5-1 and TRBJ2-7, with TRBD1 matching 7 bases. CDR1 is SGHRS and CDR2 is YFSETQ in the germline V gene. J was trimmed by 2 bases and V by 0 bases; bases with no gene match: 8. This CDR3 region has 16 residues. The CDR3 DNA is TGCGCCAGCAGCTTGGAGTCCGGGACAGTCACCTACGAGCAGTACTTC. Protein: CASSLESGTVTYEQYF.

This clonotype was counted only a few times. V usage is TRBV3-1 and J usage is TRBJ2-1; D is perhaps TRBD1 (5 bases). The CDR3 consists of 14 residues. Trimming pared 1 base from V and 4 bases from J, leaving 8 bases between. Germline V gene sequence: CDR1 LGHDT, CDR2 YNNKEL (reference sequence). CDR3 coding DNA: TGTGCCAGCAGCCAAGCGACAGTATACAATGAGCAGTTCTTC. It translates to CASSQATVYNEQFF.

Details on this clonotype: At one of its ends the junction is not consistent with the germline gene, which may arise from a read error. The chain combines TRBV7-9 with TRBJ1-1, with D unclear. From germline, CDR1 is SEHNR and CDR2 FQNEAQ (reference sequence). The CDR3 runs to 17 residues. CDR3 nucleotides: TGTGCCAGTAGCTTAGACGCGTGGGGTAGGGCCGACACTGAAGCTTTCTTT. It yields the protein CASSLDAWGRADTEAFF.

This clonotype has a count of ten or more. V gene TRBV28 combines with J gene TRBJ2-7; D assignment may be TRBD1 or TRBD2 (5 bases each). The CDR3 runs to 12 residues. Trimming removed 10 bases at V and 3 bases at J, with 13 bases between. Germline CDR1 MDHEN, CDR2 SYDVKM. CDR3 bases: TGTGCCATAGGGACCAAACTCTACGAGCAGTACTTC. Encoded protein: CAIGTKLYEQYF.

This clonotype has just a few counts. The CDR3 loop is CSVGQGSGNYEQYF. CDR3 in DNA: TGCAGCGTAGGACAGGGTTCGGGGAACTACGAGCAGTACTTC. The chain uses TRBV29-1 and TRBJ2-7; 8 bases fit TRBD1. J was trimmed by 3 bases and V by 6 bases; bases with no gene match: 10. The CDR3 is 14 residues long. Per the germline V gene, CDR1 is SQVTM and CDR2 is ANQGSEA.

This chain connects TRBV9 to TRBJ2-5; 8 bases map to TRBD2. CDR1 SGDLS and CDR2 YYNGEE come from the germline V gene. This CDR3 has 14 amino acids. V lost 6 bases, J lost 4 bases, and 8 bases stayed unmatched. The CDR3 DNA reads TGTGCCAGCACCGGGGGGGCCCGCGGAGAGACCCAGTACTTC. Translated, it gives CASTGGARGETQYF.

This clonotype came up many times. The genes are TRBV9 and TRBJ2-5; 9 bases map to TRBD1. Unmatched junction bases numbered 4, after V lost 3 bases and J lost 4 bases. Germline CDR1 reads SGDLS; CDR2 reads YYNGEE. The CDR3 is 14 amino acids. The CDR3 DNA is TGTGCCAGCAGCGGAACAGGGGGCGCAGAGACCCAGTACTTC. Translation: CASSGTGGAETQYF.